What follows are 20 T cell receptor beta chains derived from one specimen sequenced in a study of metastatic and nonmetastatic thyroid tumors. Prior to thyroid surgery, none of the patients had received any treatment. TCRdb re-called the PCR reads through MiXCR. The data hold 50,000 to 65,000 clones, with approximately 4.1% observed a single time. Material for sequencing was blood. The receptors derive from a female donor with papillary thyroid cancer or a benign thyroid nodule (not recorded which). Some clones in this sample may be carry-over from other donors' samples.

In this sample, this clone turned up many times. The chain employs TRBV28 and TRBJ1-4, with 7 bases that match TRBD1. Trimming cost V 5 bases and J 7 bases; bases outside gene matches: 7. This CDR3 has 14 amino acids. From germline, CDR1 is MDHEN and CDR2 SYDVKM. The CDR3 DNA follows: TGTGCCAGCAGTGAGGGGGCAGGGGGTGAAAAACTGTTTTTT. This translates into CASSEGAGGEKLFF.

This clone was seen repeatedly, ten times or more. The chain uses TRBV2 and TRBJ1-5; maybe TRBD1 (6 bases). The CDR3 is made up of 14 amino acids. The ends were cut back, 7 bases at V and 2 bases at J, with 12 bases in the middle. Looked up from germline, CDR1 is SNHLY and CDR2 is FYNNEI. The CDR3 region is CASTGQKGNQPQHF. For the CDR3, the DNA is TGTGCCAGCACCGGACAGAAGGGCAATCAGCCCCAGCATTTT.

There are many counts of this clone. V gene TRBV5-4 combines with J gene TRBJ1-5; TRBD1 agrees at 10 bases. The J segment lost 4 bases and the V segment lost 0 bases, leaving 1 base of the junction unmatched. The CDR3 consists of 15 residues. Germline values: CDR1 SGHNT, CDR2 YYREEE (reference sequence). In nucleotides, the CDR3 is TGTGCCAGCAGCTTGGAGGGACAGGGGAATCAGCCCCAGCATTTT. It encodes CASSLEGQGNQPQHF.

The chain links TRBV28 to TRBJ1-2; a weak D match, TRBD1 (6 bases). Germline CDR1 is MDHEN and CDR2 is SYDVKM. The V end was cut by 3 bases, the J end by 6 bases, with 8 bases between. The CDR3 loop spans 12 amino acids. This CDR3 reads CASSFSGDGYTF. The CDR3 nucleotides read TGTGCCAGCAGTTTTTCAGGGGATGGCTACACCTTC.

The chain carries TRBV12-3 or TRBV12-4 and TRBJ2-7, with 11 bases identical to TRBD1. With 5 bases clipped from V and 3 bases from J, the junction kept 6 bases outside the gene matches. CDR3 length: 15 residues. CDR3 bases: TGTGCCAGCAGTGCATCCGGGACAGGGGGCTACGAGCAGTACTTC. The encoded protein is CASSASGTGGYEQYF.

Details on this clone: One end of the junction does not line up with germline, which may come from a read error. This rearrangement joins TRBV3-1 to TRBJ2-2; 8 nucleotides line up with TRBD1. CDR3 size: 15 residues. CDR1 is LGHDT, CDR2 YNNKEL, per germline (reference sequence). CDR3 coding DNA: TGTGCCAGCAGCTCCCGGGACAGGAACACCGGGGAGCTATTTTTT. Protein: CASSSRDRNTGELFF. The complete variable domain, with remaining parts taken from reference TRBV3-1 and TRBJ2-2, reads DTAVSQTPKYLVTQMGNDKSIKCEQNLGHDTMYWYKQDSKKFLKIMFSYNNKELIINETVPNRFSPKSPDKAHLNLHINSLELGDSAVYFCASSSRDRNTGELFFGEGSRLTVL.

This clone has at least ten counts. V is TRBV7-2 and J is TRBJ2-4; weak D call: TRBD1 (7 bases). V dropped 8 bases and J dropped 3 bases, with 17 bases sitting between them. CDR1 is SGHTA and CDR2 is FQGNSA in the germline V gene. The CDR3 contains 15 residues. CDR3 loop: CASAGGGAGKNIQYF. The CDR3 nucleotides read TGTGCCAGCGCCGGAGGGGGCGCGGGCAAAAACATTCAGTACTTC.

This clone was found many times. CDR3 loop: CASSRQAPNQPQHF. CDR3 coding DNA: TGTGCCAGTAGCAGACAGGCGCCCAATCAGCCCCAGCATTTT. This chain links TRBV19 with TRBJ1-5; perhaps TRBD1 as D (6 bases). Between the trimmed V and J ends, which lost 6 bases and 3 bases, there was a span of 12 bases. Germline CDR1 reads LNHDA; CDR2 reads SQIVND (reference sequence). The CDR3 extends over 14 amino acids.

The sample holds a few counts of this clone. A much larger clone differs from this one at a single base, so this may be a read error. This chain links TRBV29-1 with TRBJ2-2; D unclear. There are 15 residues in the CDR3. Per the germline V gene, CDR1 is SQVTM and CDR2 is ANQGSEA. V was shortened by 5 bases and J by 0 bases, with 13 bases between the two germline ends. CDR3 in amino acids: CSVRFLSANTGELFF. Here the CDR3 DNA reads TGCAGCGTTCGGTTTCTCTCGGCGAACACCGGGGAGCTGTTTTTT.

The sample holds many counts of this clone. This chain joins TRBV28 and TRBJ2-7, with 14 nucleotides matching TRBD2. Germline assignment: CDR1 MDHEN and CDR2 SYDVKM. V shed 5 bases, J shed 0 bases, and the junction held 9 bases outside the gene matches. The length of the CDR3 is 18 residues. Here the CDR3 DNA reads TGTGCCAGCAGTACGGCCGGGACTAGCGGGAGCCTCTCCTACGAGCAGTACTTC. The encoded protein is CASSTAGTSGSLSYEQYF.

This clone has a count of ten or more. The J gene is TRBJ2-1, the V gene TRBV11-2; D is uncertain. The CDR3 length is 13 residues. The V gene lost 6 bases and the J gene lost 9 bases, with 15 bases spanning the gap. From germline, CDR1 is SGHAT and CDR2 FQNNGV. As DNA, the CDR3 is TGTGCCAGCAGGTTCATGGTCAGTGGTGAGCAGTTCTTC. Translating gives CASRFMVSGEQFF.

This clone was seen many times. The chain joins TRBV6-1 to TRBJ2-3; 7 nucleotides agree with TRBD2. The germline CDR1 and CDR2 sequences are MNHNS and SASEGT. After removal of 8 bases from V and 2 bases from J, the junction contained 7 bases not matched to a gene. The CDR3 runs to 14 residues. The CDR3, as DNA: TGTGCCAGCGTACAGCGGGGAAACACAGATACGCAGTATTTT. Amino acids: CASVQRGNTDTQYF.

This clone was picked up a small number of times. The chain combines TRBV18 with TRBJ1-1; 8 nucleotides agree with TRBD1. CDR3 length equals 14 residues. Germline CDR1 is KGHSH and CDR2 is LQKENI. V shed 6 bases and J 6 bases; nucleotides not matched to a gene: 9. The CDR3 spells CASSMTGAGSEAFF. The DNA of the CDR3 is TGTGCCAGCTCGATGACAGGGGCGGGTTCTGAAGCTTTCTTT.

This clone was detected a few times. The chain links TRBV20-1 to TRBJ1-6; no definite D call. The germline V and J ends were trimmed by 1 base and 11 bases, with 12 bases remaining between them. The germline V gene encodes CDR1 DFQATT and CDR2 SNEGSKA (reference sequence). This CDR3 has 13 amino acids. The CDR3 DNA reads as TGCAGTGCTAGAGTCCAGGTGAGTCCACCCCTCCACTTT. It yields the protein CSARVQVSPPLHF.

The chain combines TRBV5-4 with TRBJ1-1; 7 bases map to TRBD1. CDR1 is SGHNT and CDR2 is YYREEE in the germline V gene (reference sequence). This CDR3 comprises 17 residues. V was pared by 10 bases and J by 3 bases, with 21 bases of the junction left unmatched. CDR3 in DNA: TGTGCCCTCAGCTTGGGGTACCGTCAGGGGGTGGACACTGAAGCTTTCTTT. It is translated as CALSLGYRQGVDTEAFF.

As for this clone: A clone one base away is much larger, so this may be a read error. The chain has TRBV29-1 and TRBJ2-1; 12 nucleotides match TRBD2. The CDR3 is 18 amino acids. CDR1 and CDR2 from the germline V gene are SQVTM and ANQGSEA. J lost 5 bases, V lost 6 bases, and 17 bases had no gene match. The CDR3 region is CSVKRLAGAQNSNNEQFF. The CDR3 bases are TGCAGCGTGAAAAGACTAGCGGGAGCTCAAAATTCCAACAATGAGCAGTTCTTC.

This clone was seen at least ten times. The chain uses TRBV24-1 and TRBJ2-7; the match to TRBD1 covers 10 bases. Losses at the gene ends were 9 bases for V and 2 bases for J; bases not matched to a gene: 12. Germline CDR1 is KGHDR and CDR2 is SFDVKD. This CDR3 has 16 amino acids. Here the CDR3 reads CATLTPGTGEPYEQYF. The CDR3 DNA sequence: TGTGCCACCCTAACCCCCGGGACAGGGGAACCCTACGAGCAGTACTTC.

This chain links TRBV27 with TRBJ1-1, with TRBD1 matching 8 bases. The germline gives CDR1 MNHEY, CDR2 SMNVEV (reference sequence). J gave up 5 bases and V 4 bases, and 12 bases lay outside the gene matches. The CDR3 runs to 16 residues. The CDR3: CASSSPLPGGQTEAFF. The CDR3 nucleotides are TGTGCCAGCAGTTCTCCACTGCCAGGGGGCCAGACTGAAGCTTTCTTT.

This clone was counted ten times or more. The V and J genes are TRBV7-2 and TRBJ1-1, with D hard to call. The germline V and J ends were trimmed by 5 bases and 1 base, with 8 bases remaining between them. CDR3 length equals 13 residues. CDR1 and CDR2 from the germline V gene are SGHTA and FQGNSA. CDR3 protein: CASSIYRNTEAFF. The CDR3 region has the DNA TGTGCCAGCAGCATATACAGGAACACTGAAGCTTTCTTT.

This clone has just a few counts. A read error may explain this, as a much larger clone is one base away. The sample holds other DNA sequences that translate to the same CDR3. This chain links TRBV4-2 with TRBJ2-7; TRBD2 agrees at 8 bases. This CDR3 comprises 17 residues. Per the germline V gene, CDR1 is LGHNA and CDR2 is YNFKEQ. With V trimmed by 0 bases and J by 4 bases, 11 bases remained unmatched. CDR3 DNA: TGTGCCAGCAGCCAAGAATCGCCAGCGGGAGTGGGTTACGAGCAGTACTTC. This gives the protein CASSQESPAGVGYEQYF.